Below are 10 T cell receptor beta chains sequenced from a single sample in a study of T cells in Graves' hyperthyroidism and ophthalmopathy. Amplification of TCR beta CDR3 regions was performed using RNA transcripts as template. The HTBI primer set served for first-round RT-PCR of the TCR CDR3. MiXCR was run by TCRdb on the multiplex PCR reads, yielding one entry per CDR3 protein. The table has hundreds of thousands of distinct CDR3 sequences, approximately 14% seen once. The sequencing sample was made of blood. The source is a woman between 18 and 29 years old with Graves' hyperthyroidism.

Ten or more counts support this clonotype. The CDR3 DNA reads TGTGCCCATAGGCCCGGCCTTTCCACAGATACGCAGTATTTT. This translates into CAHRPGLSTDTQYF. This chain connects TRBV28 to TRBJ2-3, with D unclear. There are 14 residues in the CDR3. The V gene's germline CDR1 is MDHEN and CDR2 SYDVKM. V dropped 11 bases and J dropped 2 bases, with 17 bases sitting between them.

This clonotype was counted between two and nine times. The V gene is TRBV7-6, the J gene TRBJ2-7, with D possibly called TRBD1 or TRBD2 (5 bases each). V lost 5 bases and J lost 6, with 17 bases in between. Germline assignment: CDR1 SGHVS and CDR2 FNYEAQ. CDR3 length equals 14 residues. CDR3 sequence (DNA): TGTGCCAGCAGCAGTAGCACCCCAGGGAGCGAGCAGTACTTC. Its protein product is CASSSSTPGSEQYF.

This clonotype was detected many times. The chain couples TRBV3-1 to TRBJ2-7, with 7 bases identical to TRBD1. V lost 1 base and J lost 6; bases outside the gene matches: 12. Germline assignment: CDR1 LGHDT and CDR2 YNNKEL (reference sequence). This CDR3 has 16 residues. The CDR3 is CASSQGFGTASLEQYF. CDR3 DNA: TGTGCCAGCAGCCAAGGGTTCGGGACAGCATCCCTCGAGCAGTACTTC.

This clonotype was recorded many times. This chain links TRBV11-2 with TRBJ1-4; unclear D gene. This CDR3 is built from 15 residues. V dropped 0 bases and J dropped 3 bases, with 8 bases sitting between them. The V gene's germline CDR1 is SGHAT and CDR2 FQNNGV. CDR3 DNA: TGTGCCAGCAGCTTAGATGGGGTTTCTAATGAAAAACTGTTTTTT. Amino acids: CASSLDGVSNEKLFF.

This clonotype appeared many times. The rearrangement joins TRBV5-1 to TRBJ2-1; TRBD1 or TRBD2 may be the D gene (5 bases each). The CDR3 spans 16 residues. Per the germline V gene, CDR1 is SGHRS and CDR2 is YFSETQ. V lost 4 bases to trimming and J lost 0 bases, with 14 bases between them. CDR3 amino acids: CASSPGRLSSYNEQFF. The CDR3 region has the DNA TGCGCCAGCAGCCCGGGACGGCTCAGCTCCTACAATGAGCAGTTCTTC.

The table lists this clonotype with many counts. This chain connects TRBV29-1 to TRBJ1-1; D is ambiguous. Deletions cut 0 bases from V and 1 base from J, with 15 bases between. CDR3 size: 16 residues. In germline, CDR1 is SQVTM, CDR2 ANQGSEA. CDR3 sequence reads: CSVEDLPFRGNTEAFF. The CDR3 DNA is TGCAGCGTTGAAGATCTTCCGTTTCGGGGGAACACTGAAGCTTTCTTT.

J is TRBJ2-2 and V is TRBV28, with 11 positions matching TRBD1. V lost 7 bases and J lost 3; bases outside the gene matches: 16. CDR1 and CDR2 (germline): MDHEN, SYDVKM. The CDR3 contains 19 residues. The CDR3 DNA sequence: TGTGCCAGCAACTATATGGACAGGGGGCACGGGAGGCACACCGGGGAGCTGTTTTTT. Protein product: CASNYMDRGHGRHTGELFF.

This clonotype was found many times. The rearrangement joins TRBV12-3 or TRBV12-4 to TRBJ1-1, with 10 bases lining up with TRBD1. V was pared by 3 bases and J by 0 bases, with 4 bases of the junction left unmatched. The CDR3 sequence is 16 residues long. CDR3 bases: TGTGCCAGCAGTTTGGGACAGGGGACCATGAACACTGAAGCTTTCTTT. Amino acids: CASSLGQGTMNTEAFF.

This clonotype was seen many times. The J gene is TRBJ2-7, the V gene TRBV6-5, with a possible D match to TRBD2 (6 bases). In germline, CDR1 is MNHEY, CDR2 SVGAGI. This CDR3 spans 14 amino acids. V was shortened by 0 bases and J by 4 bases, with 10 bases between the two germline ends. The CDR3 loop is CASSYSRGYYEQYF. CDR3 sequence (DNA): TGTGCCAGCAGTTACTCACGGGGGTATTACGAGCAGTACTTC.

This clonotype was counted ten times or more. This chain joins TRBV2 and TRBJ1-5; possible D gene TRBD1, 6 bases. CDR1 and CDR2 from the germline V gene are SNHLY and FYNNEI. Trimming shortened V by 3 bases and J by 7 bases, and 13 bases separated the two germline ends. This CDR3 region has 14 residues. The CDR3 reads CASSEGGARQPQHF. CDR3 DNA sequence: TGTGCCAGCAGTGAGGGGGGCGCGAGGCAGCCCCAGCATTTT. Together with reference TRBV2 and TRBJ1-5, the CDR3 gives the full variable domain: EPEVTQTPSHQVTQMGQEVILRCVPISNHLYFYWYRQILGQKVEFLVSFYNNEISEKSEIFDDQFSVERPDGSNFTLKIRSTKLEDSAMYFCASSEGGARQPQHFGDGTRLSIL.